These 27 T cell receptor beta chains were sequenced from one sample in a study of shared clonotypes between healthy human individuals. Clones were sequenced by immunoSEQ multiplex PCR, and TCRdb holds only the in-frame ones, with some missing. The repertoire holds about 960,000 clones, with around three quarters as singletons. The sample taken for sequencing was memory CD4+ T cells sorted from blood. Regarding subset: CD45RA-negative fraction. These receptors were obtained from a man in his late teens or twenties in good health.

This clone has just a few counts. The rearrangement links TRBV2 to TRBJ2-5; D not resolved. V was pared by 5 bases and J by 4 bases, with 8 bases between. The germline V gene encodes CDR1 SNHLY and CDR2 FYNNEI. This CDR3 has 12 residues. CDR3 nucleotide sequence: TGTGCCAGCAGTATACTAAGAGAGACCCAGTACTTC. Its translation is CASSILRETQYF.

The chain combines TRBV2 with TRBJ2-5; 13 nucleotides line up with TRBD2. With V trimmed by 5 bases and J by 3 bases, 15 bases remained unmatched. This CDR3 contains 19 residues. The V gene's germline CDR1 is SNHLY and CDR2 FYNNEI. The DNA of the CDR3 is TGTGCCAGCAGTCCCAGAAACCCCCTAGGGACTAGCGGGAAAGAGACCCAGTACTTC. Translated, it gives CASSPRNPLGTSGKETQYF.

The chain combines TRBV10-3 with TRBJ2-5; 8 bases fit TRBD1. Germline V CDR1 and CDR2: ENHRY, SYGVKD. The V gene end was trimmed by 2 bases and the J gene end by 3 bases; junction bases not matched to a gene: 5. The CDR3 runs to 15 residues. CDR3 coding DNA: TGTGCCATCAGTGAGGCAGACAGGGGAAAAGAGACCCAGTACTTC. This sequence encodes CAISEADRGKETQYF.

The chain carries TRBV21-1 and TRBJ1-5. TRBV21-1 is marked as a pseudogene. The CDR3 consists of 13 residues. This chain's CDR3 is CASSNDSNQPQHF. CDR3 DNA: TGTGCCAGCAGCAATGACAGCAATCAGCCCCAGCATTTT.

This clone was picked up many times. This CDR3 reads CASSSGTGQGRGYTF. Here the CDR3 DNA reads TGCGCCAGCAGCTCGGGGACCGGACAGGGAAGGGGCTACACCTTC. The chain is built from TRBV5-1 and TRBJ1-2; 8 nucleotides align to TRBD1. Trimming removed 3 bases from V and 8 bases from J; junction bases left unmatched: 12. CDR1 is SGHRS, CDR2 YFSETQ, per germline. The CDR3 extends over 15 amino acids. Full variable domain (missing parts from reference TRBV5-1 and TRBJ1-2): KAGVTQTPRYLIKTRGQQVTLSCSPISGHRSVSWYQQTPGQGLQFLFEYFSETQRNKGNFPGRFSGRQFSNSRSEMNVSTLELGDSALYLCASSSGTGQGRGYTFGSGTRLTVV.

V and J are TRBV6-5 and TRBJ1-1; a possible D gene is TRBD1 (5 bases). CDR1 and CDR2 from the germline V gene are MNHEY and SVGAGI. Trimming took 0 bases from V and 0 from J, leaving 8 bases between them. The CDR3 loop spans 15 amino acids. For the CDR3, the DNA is TGTGCCAGCAGTTACTCGAGCAGGGTGAACACTGAAGCTTTCTTT. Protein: CASSYSSRVNTEAFF.

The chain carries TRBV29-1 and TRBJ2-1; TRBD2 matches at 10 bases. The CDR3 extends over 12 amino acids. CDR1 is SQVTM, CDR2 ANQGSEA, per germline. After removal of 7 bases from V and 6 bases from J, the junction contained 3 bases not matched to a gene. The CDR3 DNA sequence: TGCAGCGCTGGACTAGCGGCCAATGAGCAGTTCTTC. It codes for CSAGLAANEQFF.

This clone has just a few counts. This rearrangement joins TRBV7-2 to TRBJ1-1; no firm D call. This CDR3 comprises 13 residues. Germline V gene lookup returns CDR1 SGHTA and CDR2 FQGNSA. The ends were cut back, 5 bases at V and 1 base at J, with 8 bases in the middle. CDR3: CASSQDANTEAFF. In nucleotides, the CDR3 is TGTGCCAGCAGCCAAGACGCGAACACTGAAGCTTTCTTT.

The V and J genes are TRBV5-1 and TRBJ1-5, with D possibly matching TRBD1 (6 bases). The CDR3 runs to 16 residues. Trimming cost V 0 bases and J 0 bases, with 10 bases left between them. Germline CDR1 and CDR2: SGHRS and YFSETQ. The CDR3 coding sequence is TGCGCCAGCAGCTTGGCCCAGGGGTATAGCAATCAGCCCCAGCATTTT. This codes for CASSLAQGYSNQPQHF. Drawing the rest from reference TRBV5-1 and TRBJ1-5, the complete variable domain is KAGVTQTPRYLIKTRGQQVTLSCSPISGHRSVSWYQQTPGQGLQFLFEYFSETQRNKGNFPGRFSGRQFSNSRSEMNVSTLELGDSALYLCASSLAQGYSNQPQHFGDGTRLSIL.

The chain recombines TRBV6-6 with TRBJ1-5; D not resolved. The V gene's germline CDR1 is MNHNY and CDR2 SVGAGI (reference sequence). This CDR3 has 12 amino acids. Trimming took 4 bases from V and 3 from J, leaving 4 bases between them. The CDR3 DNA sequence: TGTGCCAGCAGTTCGAACAATCAGCCCCAGCATTTT. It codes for CASSSNNQPQHF.

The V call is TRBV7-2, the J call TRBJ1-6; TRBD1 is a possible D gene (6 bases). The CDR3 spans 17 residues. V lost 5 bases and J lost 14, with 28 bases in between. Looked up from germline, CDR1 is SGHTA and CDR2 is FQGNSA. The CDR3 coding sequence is TGTGCCAGCAGCCCCCCGAACACAGGGTTTAAACAGGGTGCCCTCCACTTT. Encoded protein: CASSPPNTGFKQGALHF.

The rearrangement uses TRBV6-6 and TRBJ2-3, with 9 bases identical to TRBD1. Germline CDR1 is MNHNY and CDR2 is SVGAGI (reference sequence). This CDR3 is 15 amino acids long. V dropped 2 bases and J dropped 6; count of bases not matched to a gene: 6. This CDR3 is CASSYADRGSDTQYF. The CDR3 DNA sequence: TGTGCCAGCAGTTACGCGGACAGGGGATCCGATACGCAGTATTTT.

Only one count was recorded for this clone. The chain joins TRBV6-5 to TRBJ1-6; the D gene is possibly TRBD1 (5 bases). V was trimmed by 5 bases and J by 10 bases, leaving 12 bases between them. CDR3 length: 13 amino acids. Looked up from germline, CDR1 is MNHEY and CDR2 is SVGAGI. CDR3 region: CASSLRGGSPLHF. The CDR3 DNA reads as TGTGCCAGCAGTCTTAGGGGCGGGTCACCCCTCCACTTT.

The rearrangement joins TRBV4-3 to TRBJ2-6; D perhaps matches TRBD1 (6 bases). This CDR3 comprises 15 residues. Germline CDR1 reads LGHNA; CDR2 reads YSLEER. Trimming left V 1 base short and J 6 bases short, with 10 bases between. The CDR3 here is CASSQAGAVANVLTF. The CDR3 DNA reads TGCGCCAGCAGCCAAGCAGGGGCGGTGGCCAACGTCCTGACTTTC.

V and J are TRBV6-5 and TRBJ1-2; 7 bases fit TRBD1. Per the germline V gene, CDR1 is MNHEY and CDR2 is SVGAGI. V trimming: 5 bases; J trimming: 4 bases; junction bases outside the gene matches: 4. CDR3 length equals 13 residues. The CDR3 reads CASSRDSSYGYTF. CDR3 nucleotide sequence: TGTGCCAGCAGTCGGGACAGCTCCTATGGCTACACCTTC.

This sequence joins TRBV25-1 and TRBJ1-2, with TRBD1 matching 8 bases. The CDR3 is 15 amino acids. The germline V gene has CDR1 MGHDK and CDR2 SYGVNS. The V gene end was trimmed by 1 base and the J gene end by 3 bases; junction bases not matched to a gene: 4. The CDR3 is CASSEWGQAHYGYTF. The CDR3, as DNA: TGTGCCAGCAGTGAATGGGGACAGGCGCACTATGGCTACACCTTC.

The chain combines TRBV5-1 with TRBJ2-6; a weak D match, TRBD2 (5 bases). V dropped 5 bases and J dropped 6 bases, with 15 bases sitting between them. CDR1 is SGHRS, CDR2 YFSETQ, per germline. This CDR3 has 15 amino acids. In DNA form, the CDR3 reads TGCGCCAGCAGGCGGGCTCCGGCTTCGGCCAACGTCCTGACTTTC. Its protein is CASRRAPASANVLTF.

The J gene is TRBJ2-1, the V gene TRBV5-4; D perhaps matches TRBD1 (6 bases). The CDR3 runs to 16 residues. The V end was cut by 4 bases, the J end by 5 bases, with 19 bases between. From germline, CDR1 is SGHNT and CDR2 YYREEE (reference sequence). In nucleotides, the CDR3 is TGTGCCAGCAGCGGCAAAAACAGGGACCCAAACAATGAGCAGTTCTTC. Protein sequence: CASSGKNRDPNNEQFF. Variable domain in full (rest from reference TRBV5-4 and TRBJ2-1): ETGVTQSPTHLIKTRGQQVTLRCSSQSGHNTVSWYQQALGQGPQFIFQYYREEENGRGNFPPRFSGLQFPNYSSELNVNALELDDSALYLCASSGKNRDPNNEQFFGPGTRLTVL.

Here the CDR3 reads CASSPVSWASPLHF. As DNA, the CDR3 is TGCGCCAGCAGCCCGGTGAGCTGGGCCTCACCCCTCCACTTT. The rearrangement uses TRBV4-1 and TRBJ1-6; D is uncertain. V dropped 4 bases and J dropped 10 bases, with 14 bases sitting between them. Germline V lookup: CDR1 MGHRA, CDR2 YSYEKL. The CDR3 sequence is 14 residues long.

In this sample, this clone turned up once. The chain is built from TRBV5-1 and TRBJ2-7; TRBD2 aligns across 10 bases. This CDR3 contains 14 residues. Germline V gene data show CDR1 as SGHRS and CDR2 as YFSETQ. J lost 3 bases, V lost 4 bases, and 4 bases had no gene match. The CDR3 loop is CASSAGTSVYEQYF. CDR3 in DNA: TGCGCCAGCAGCGCCGGGACTAGCGTCTACGAGCAGTACTTC.

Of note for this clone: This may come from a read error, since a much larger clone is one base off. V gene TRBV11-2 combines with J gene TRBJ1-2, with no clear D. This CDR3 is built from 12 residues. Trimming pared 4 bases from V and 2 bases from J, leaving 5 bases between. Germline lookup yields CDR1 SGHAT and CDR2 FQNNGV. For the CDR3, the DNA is TGTGCCAGCAGCTCAGTAAACTATGGCTACACCTTC. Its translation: CASSSVNYGYTF.

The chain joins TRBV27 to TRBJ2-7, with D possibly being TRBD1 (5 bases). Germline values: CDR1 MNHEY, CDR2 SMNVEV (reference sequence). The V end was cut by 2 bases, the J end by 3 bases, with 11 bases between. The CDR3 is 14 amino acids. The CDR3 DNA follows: TGTGCCAGCAGTTTAATTGGACACCTCTACGAGCAGTACTTC. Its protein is CASSLIGHLYEQYF.

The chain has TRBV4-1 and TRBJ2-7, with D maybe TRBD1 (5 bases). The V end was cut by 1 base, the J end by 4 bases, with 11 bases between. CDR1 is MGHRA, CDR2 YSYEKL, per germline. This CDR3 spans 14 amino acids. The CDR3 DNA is TGCGCCAGCAGCCAAGTTTGGCAGGGTTACGAGCAGTACTTC. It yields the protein CASSQVWQGYEQYF.

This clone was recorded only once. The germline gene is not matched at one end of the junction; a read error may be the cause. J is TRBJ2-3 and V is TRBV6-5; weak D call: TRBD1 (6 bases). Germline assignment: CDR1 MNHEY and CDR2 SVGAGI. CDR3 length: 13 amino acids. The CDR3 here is CASSRQDTGTQYF. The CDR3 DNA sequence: TGTGCCAGCAGCCGACAGGACACAGGTACGCAGTATTTT.

Here the CDR3 DNA reads TGTGCCAGCAGCTTATCTCTTGCGTCCTACGAGCAGTACTTC. Translation gives CASSLSLASYEQYF. V is TRBV7-2 and J is TRBJ2-7; D is unresolved. This CDR3 is 14 amino acids long. V lost 2 bases and J 1 base, leaving 9 bases between the germline ends. Germline CDR1 reads SGHTA; CDR2 reads FQGNSA.

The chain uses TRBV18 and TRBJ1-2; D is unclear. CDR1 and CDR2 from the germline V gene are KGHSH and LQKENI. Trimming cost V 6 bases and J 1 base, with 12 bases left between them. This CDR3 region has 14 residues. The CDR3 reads CASSPGNVNYGYTF. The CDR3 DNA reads TGTGCCAGCTCCCCCGGAAACGTTAACTATGGCTACACCTTC.

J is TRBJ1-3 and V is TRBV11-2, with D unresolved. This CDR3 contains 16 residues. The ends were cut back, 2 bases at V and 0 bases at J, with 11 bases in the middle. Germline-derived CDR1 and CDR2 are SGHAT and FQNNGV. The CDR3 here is CASSLSGTLSGNTIYF. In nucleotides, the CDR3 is TGTGCCAGCAGCTTAAGTGGCACTCTCTCTGGAAACACCATATATTTT.